The rows below give T cell receptor beta chains drawn from one sample of a study of cytomegalovirus exposure and HLA in healthy donors. Sequenced by immunoSEQ multiplex PCR; TCRdb stores in-frame clones only, minus some. The sample includes roughly 150,000 clones, about three quarters of them seen just once. The sample consisted of PBMCs. These receptors originate from a woman between 40 and 55 years old in good health and CMV-seropositive. The CDR3 runs from the conserved cysteine through the conserved F or W. Each record gives: D gene, CDR3 length, J gene, clone size, V gene, CDR3 protein, CDR3 DNA. The D gene is left open where the match is weak. Clone size is given for some rows only: seen once, a few or many times, or a class if the clone is expanded.

>TRBD1|14|TRBJ1-1|.|TRBV29-1
CSVRAGGMNTEAFF
TGCAGCGTTCGGGCAGGGGGAATGAACACTGAAGCTTTCTTT
>.|13|TRBJ1-2|.|TRBV4-2
CASRHQGETGYTF
TGTGCCAGCAGACATCAAGGGGAAACTGGCTACACCTTC
>.|13|TRBJ1-4|.|TRBV29-1
CSVERGNNEKLFF
TGCAGCGTTGAAAGGGGTAATAATGAAAAACTGTTTTTT
>TRBD1|19|TRBJ1-4|.|TRBV11-3
CASSLDGVRGQDGNEKLFF
TGTGCCAGCAGCTTAGATGGGGTCAGGGGGCAGGATGGGAATGAAAAACTGTTTTTT
>TRBD2|14|TRBJ2-7|.|TRBV7-2
CASRPSGSSYEQYF
TGTGCCAGCAGACCTAGCGGCAGCTCCTACGAGCAGTACTTC
>.|15|TRBJ2-1|.|TRBV5-4
CASSLEAGSYNEQFF
TGTGCCAGCAGCTTAGAGGCGGGTTCCTACAATGAGCAGTTCTTC
>TRBD2|20|TRBJ2-6|.|TRBV4-3
CASSQELSERGGSGANVLTF
TGCGCCAGCAGCCAAGAATTGTCCGAGCGGGGGGGTTCTGGGGCCAACGTCCTGACTTTC
>.|15|TRBJ2-7|.|TRBV28
CASRQGRFPTYEQYF
TGTGCCAGCAGGCAGGGTCGTTTTCCTACCTACGAGCAGTACTTC
>TRBD2|13|TRBJ2-1|few|TRBV5-4
CASSLGLAGKQFF
TGTGCCAGCAGCTTGGGTCTAGCGGGGAAGCAGTTCTTC
>.|16|TRBJ2-2|.|TRBV4-3
CASSPGTSQNTGELFF
TGCGCCAGCAGCCCAGGGACTTCACAGAACACCGGGGAGCTGTTTTTT
>.|14|TRBJ1-1|once|TRBV7-2
CASSSTGYGTEAFF
TGTGCCAGCAGCTCGACGGGGTACGGGACTGAAGCTTTCTTT
>.|11|TRBJ1-1|.|TRBV5-6
CASSLDSEAFF
TGTGCCAGCAGCTTGGACAGTGAAGCTTTCTTT
>.|12|TRBJ2-5|.|TRBV7-9
CSSSPSAETQYF
TGTTCCAGCAGCCCGAGTGCCGAGACCCAGTACTTC
>.|13|TRBJ1-2|once|TRBV6-6
CASSYSANYGYTF
TGTGCCAGCAGTTACTCCGCTAACTATGGCTACACCTTC
>.|16|TRBJ1-2|once|TRBV4-2
CASSQVGGVQDYGYTF
TGTGCCAGCAGCCAAGTAGGGGGTGTTCAAGACTATGGCTACACCTTC
>.|12|TRBJ1-2|.|TRBV6-1
CASKMEVYGYTF
TGTGCCAGCAAGATGGAGGTGTATGGCTACACCTTC
>.|18|TRBJ2-7|.|TRBV7-2
CASSLAGSSRTSSYEQYF
TGTGCCAGCAGCTTAGCGGGGTCGAGTAGGACAAGCTCCTACGAGCAGTACTTC
>.|13|TRBJ2-7|.|TRBV13
CASSTRDNYEQYF
TGTGCCAGCAGCACCCGGGACAACTACGAGCAGTACTTC
>.|14|TRBJ1-2|.|TRBV30
CAWSGRPSNYGYTF
TGTGCCTGGAGTGGGAGGCCCTCTAACTATGGCTACACCTTC
>TRBD1|16|TRBJ2-1|.|TRBV6-6
CASYEPAGQGVNEQFF
TGTGCCAGTTACGAACCCGCGGGACAGGGGGTCAATGAGCAGTTCTTC
>.|14|TRBJ1-2|.|TRBV10-3
CAISAGALNYGYTF
TGTGCCATCAGTGCAGGGGCCCTTAACTATGGCTACACCTTC
>TRBD1|15|TRBJ1-5|.|TRBV4-2
CASSQGQASNQPQHF
TGTGCCAGCAGCCAGGGACAGGCAAGCAATCAGCCCCAGCATTTT
>TRBD1|17|TRBJ1-2|.|TRBV5-1
CASSKNLGDRANYGYTF
TGCGCCAGCAGCAAAAATCTAGGGGACAGAGCTAACTATGGCTACACCTTC
>TRBD2|13|TRBJ2-3|.|TRBV7-2
CATSLAVGDTQYF
TGTGCCACTTCCCTAGCGGTGGGTGATACGCAGTATTTT
>TRBD2|15|TRBJ2-3|.|TRBV7-9
CSSRLAGGTPDTQYF
TGTTCCAGCAGACTAGCGGGGGGAACCCCAGATACGCAGTATTTT
>TRBD2|16|TRBJ2-3|.|TRBV7-2
CASSLASSGWIDTQYF
TGTGCCAGCAGCTTAGCCTCTAGCGGGTGGATTGATACGCAGTATTTT
>.|15|TRBJ2-2|.|TRBV27
CASSPRDTVTGELFF
TGTGCCAGCAGTCCACGGGACACCGTCACCGGGGAGCTGTTTTTT
>TRBD1|13|TRBJ1-1|.|TRBV30
CAWRGQGRTEAFF
TGTGCCTGGAGGGGACAGGGTAGAACTGAAGCTTTCTTT
>TRBD1|14|TRBJ2-7|.|TRBV11-1
CASSSRQGGYEQYF
TGTGCCAGCAGCTCACGACAGGGGGGATACGAGCAGTACTTC
>.|14|TRBJ2-7|few|TRBV6-1
CASSEAPPLYEQYF
TGTGCCAGCAGTGAGGCCCCTCCCCTTTACGAGCAGTACTTC
>.|15|TRBJ1-1|.|TRBV19
CASSIGPGGGTEAFF
TGTGCCAGTAGTATAGGTCCGGGAGGCGGCACTGAAGCTTTCTTT
>TRBD2|15|TRBJ2-1|few|TRBV14
CASSQAAGGGNEQFF
TGTGCCAGCAGCCAAGCAGCGGGGGGGGGTAATGAGCAGTTCTTC
>TRBD1|18|TRBJ1-2|.|TRBV7-8
CASSLGPINRGPNYGYTF
TGTGCCAGCAGCTTAGGCCCGATAAACAGGGGCCCGAACTATGGCTACACCTTC
>.|12|TRBJ1-5|.|TRBV21-1
CASNDTNQPQHF
TGTGCCAGCAATGACACTAATCAGCCCCAGCATTTT
>.|12|TRBJ2-3|.|TRBV19
CASSLDTDTQYF
TGTGCCAGTAGTCTGGACACTGATACGCAGTATTTT
>TRBD1|16|TRBJ1-1|.|TRBV7-9
CASSLIAGQGNTEAFF
TGTGCCAGCAGCTTAATCGCAGGACAGGGCAACACTGAAGCTTTCTTT
>.|13|TRBJ1-1|once|TRBV4-3
CASSHLGADEAFF
TGCGCCAGCAGCCACCTGGGAGCGGATGAAGCTTTCTTT
>.|16|TRBJ2-4|.|TRBV27
CASSAYSGTRKNIQYF
TGTGCCAGCAGTGCGTACTCCGGGACTCGAAAAAACATTCAGTACTTC